These 2 T cell receptor beta chains were sequenced from one sample in a study of cytomegalovirus exposure and HLA in healthy donors. PCR amplification relied on 60 Vbeta primers (plus 13 Jbeta primers). Measured with immunoSEQ multiplex PCR; TCRdb has only the in-frame clones, and not every one. The sample yields tens of thousands of clones, just under 80% seen once. Sequenced input: PBMCs. The origin of the receptors is a man aged 30 to 45 in good health and CMV-seronegative.

CDR3 sequence: CASSFAGKGEIYGYTF. Written as DNA, the CDR3 is TGTGCCAGCAGTTTCGCAGGGAAGGGGGAAATTTATGGCTACACCTTC. V and J are TRBV28 and TRBJ1-2; D possibly corresponds to TRBD1 (6 bases). Per the germline V gene, CDR1 is MDHEN and CDR2 is SYDVKM. The CDR3 covers 16 residues. With 3 bases removed from V and 5 bases from J, the gap between germline ends came to 19 bases.

This clone was detected once. The chain couples TRBV4-3 to TRBJ1-6, with D possibly being TRBD1 (5 bases). Germline CDR1 LGHNA, CDR2 YSLEER. This CDR3 is 17 amino acids long. V was pared by 0 bases and J by 7 bases, with 16 bases between. The DNA for the CDR3 is TGCGCCAGCAGCCAAGAATCGCGCGGGGGATGGAATTCACCCCTCCACTTT. Translation: CASSQESRGGWNSPLHF.